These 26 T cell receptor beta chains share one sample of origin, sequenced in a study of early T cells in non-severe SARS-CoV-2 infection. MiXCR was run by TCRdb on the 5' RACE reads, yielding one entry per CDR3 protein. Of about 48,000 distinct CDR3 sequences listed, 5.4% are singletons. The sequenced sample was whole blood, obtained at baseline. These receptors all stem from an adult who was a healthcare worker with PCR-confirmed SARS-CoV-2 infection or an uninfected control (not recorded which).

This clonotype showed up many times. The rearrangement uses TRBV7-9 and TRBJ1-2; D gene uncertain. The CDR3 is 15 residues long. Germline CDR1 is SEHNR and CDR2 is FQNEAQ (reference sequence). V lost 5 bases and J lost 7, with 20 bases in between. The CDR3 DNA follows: TGTGCCAGCAGCCCCCAACCTGCCGCGAAGGGTGGCTACACCTTC. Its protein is CASSPQPAAKGGYTF.

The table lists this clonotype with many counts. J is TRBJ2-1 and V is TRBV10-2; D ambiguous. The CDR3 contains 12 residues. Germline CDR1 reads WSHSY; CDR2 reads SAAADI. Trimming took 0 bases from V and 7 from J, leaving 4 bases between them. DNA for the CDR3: TGCGCCAGCAGTGAGTCGATGAATGAGCAGTTCTTC. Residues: CASSESMNEQFF.

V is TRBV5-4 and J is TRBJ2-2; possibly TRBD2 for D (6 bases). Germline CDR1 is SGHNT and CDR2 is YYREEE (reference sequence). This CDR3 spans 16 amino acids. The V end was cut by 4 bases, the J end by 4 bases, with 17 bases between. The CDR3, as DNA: TGTGCCAGCAGCCAGGAGAGGGGAGGTTCCACCGGGGAGCTGTTTTTT. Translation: CASSQERGGSTGELFF.

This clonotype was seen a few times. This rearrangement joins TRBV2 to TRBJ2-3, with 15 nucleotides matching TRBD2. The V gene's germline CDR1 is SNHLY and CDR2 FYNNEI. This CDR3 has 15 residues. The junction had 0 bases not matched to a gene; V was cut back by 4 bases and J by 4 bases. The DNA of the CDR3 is TGTGCCAGCAGTGGGACTAGCGGGAGGGCAGATACGCAGTATTTT. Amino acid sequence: CASSGTSGRADTQYF.

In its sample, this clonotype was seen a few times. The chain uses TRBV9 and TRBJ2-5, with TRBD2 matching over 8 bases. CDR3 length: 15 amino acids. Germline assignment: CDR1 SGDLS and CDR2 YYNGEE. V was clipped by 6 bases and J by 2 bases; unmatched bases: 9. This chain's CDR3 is CASTRGSGKQETQYF. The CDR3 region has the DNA TGTGCCAGCACCAGGGGTAGCGGGAAACAAGAGACCCAGTACTTC.

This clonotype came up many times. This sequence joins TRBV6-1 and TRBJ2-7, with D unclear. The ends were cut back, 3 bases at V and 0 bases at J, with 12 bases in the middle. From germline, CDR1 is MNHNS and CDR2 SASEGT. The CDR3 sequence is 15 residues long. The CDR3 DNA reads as TGTGCCAGCAGTGAGGTTCGCGTAGGCTCCTACGAGCAGTACTTC. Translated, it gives CASSEVRVGSYEQYF.

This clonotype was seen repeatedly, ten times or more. This CDR3 is CASSPRNGPAYEQYF. The CDR3 DNA follows: TGTGCCAGCTCACCCAGGAACGGGCCGGCCTACGAGCAGTACTTC. This sequence joins TRBV18 and TRBJ2-7; D is ambiguous. The CDR3 totals 15 residues. CDR1 and CDR2 (germline): KGHSH, LQKENI. Trimming cost V 3 bases and J 2 bases, with 14 bases left between them.

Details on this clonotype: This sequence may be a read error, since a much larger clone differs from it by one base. The DNA of the CDR3 is TGTGCCAGTTACCAATCCGGAGGGCTCTACTCCTCTGGAAACACCATATATTTT. Protein product: CASYQSGGLYSSGNTIYF. V is TRBV27 and J is TRBJ1-3; D is undetermined. The length of the CDR3 is 18 residues. Per the germline V gene, CDR1 is MNHEY and CDR2 is SMNVEV (reference sequence). The germline V and J ends were trimmed by 9 bases and 0 bases, with 24 bases remaining between them.

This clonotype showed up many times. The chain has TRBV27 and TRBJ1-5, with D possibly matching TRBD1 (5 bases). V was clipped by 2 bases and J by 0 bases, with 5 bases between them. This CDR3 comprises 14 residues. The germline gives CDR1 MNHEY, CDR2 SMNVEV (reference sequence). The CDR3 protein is CASSLGGSNQPQHF. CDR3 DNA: TGTGCCAGCAGTTTAGGGGGTAGCAATCAGCCCCAGCATTTT.

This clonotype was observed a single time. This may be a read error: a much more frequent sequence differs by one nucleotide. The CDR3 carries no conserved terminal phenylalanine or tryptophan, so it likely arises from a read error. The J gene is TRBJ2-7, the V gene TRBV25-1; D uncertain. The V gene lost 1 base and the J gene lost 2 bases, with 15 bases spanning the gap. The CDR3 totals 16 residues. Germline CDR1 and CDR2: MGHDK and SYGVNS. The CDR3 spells CASSESGSGYTYEQYY. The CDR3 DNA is TGTGCCAGCAGTGAATCCGGGTCAGGATACACCTACGAGCAGTACTAC.

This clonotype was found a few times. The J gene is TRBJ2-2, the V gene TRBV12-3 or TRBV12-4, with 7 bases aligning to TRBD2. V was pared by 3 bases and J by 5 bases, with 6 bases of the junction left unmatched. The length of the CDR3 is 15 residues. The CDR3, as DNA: TGTGCCAGCAGTTTCAGGGAGGGAAAAACCGGGGAGCTGTTTTTT. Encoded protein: CASSFREGKTGELFF.

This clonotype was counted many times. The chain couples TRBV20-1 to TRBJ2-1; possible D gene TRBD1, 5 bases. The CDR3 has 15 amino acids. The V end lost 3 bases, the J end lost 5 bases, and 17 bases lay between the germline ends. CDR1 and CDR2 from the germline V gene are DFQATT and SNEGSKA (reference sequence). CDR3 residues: CSASDRGRRDNEQFF. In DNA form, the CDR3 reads TGCAGTGCTAGTGATAGGGGTCGGCGAGACAATGAGCAGTTCTTC.

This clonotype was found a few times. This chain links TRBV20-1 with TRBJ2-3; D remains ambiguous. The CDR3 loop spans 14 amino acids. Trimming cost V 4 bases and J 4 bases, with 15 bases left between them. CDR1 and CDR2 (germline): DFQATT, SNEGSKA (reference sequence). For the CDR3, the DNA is TGCAGTGCTACTCGGCTTTTCCCCTCAGATACGCAGTATTTT. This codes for CSATRLFPSDTQYF.

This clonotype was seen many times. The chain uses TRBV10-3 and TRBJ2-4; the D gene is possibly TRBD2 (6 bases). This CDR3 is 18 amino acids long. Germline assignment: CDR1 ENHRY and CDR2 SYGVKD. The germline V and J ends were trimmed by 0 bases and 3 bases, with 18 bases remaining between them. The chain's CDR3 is CAISESRGRGEDKNIQYF. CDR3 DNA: TGTGCCATCAGTGAGTCGAGGGGTCGAGGGGAGGACAAAAACATTCAGTACTTC.

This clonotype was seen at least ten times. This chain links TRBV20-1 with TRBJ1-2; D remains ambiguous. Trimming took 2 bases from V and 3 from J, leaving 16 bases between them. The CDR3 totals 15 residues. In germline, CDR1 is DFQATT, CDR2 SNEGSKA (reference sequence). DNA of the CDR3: TGCAGTGCTAGACCATCCGGATTACAATACTATGGCTACACCTTC. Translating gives CSARPSGLQYYGYTF.

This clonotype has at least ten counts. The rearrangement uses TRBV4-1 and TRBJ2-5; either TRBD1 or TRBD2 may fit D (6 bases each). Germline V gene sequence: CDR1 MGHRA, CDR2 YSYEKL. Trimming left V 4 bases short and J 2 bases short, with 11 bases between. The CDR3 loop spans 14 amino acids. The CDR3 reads CASSLKGGQETQYF. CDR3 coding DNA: TGCGCCAGCAGCCTAAAGGGGGGACAAGAGACCCAGTACTTC.

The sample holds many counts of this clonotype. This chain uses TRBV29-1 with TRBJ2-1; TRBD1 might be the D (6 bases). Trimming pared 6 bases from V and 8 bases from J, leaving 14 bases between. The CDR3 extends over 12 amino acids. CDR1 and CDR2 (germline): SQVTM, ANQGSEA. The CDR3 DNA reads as TGCAGCGTCCCCCCAGGGGTGGATGAGCAGTTCTTC. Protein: CSVPPGVDEQFF.

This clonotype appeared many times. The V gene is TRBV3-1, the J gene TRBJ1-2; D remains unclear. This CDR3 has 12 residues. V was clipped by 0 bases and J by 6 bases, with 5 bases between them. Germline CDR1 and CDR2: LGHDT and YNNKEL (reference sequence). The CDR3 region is CASSQDPNGYTF. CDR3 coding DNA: TGTGCCAGCAGCCAAGATCCTAATGGCTACACCTTC.

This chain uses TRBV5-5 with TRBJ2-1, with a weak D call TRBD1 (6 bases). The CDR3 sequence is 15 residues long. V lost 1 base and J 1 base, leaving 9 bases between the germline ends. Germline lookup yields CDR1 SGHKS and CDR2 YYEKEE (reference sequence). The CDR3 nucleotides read TGTGCCAGCAGCTTGAACACAGGGTCCTACAATGAGCAGTTCTTC. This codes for CASSLNTGSYNEQFF.

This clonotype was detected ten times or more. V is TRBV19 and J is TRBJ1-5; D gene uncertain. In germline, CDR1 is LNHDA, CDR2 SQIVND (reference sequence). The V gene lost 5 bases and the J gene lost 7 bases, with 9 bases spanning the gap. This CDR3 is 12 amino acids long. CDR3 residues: CASSFRGQPQHF. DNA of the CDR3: TGTGCCAGTAGTTTCCGAGGGCAGCCCCAGCATTTT.

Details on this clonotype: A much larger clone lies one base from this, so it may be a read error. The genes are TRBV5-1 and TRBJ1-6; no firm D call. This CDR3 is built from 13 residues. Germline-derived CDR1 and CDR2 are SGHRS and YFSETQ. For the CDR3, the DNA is TGCGCCAGCAGCTTGGAGGTGAATTCACCCCTCTACTTT. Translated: CASSLEVNSPLYF.

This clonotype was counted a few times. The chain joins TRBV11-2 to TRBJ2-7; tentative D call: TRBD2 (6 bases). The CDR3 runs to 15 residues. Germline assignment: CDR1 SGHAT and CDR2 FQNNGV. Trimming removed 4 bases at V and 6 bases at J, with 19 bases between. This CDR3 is CASSSNILVAVEQYF. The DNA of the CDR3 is TGTGCCAGCAGCTCCAATATACTAGTAGCGGTCGAGCAGTACTTC.

Here the CDR3 DNA reads TGCAGTGCTGAGGGACTAGCGGTCTACGAGCAGTACTTC. Encoded protein: CSAEGLAVYEQYF. The rearrangement links TRBV20-1 to TRBJ2-7, with 11 bases that match TRBD2. Germline V CDR1 and CDR2: DFQATT, SNEGSKA (reference sequence). Trimming at V came to 5 bases and at J to 3 bases, leaving 3 bases not matched to a gene. The CDR3 has 13 residues.

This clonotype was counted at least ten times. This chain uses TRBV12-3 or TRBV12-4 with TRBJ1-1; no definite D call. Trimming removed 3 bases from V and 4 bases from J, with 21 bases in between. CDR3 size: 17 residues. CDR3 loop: CASSFLDPQDDSTEAFF. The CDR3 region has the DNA TGTGCCAGCAGTTTTTTGGACCCCCAGGACGATAGCACTGAAGCTTTCTTT.

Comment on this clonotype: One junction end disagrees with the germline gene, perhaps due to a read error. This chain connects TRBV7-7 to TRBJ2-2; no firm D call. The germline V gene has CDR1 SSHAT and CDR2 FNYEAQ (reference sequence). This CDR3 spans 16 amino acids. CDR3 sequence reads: CASSLEDGGTTGELFF. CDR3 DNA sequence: TGTGCTAGCAGCTTAGAAGATGGCGGAACCACCGGGGAGCTGTTTTTT.

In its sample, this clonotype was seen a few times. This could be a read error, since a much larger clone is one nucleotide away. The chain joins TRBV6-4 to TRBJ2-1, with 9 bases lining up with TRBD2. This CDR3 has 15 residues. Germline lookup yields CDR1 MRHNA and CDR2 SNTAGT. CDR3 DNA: TGTGCCAGCAGTGACTCTAGCGGGAGCTACGATGAGCAGTTCTTC. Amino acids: CASSDSSGSYDEQFF.